The table lists the clone carrying this T cell receptor beta chain with a few counts. This sample is part of a study of identical twins. The V gene's germline CDR1 is SGHRS and CDR2 YFSETQ. This CDR3 spans 17 amino acids. V lost 0 bases, J lost 3 bases, and 17 bases lay in between. MiXCR, run by TCRdb on the 5' RACE reads, gives a single entry per CDR3 protein. The sample holds nearly 900,000 distinct CDR3 sequences, over 9% seen once. A further study also used this sample, focusing on yellow fever vaccine responses in identical twins.

Specimen: PBMCs. J is TRBJ2-3 and V is TRBV5-1, with D possibly matching TRBD2 (6 bases). The clonotype comes from a woman under 30 in good health. CDR3 in amino acids: CASSLEPSVKGTDTQYF. The DNA of the CDR3 is TGCGCCAGCAGCTTGGAACCTAGCGTAAAAGGAACAGATACGCAGTATTTT.